The 19 T cell receptor beta chains in this list originate from one sample, sequenced in a study of T cells after yellow fever vaccination. TCRdb passed the 5' RACE reads through MiXCR, listing each CDR3 protein once. The table lists some 420,000 distinct CDR3 sequences, around a sixth of them singletons. Sequencing used PBMCs, obtained before the yellow fever booster vaccination. The receptors come from a man younger than 30 who received the YFV17D yellow fever vaccine.

This clonotype was counted at least ten times. This chain uses TRBV15 with TRBJ2-6; no reliable D call. CDR1 is LNHNV, CDR2 YYDKDF, per germline (reference sequence). The CDR3 has 15 residues. V lost 7 bases, J lost 0 bases, and 10 bases lay in between. As DNA, the CDR3 is TGTGCCACCACCACGACATTCTCTGGGGCCAACGTCCTGACTTTC. As protein: CATTTTFSGANVLTF.

The chain carries TRBV7-3 and TRBJ2-3, with TRBD2 matching over 7 bases. The V gene end was trimmed by 5 bases and the J gene end by 1 base; junction bases not matched to a gene: 9. Germline assignment: CDR1 SGHTA and CDR2 FQGTGA. The CDR3 contains 16 residues. CDR3 protein: CASSPPGAGGTDTQYF. The CDR3 DNA reads TGTGCCAGCAGCCCCCCCGGGGCGGGGGGCACAGATACGCAGTATTTT.

V and J are TRBV6-6 and TRBJ2-1; TRBD1 might be the D (6 bases). The CDR3 loop spans 13 amino acids. Germline V gene lookup returns CDR1 MNHNY and CDR2 SVGAGI (reference sequence). The ends were cut back, 6 bases at V and 9 bases at J, with 15 bases in the middle. The CDR3 spells CASSPTGISEQFF. CDR3 nucleotides: TGTGCCAGCAGCCCGACAGGTATCTCTGAGCAGTTCTTC.

This clonotype was picked up many times. The chain has TRBV4-3 and TRBJ1-2, with no clear D. V lost 0 bases to trimming and J lost 8 bases, with 13 bases between them. CDR1 and CDR2 (germline): LGHNA, YSLEER. The CDR3 length is 14 residues. This CDR3 reads CASSQEQLLNGYTF. CDR3 sequence (DNA): TGCGCCAGCAGCCAAGAACAGTTGCTAAACGGCTACACCTTC.

This clonotype has more than one count but fewer than ten. V is TRBV6-2 or TRBV6-3 and J is TRBJ2-7; no clear D. The CDR3 is made up of 11 amino acids. V lost 7 bases, J lost 7 bases, and 11 bases lay in between. CDR1 is MNHEY and CDR2 is SVGEGT in the germline V gene. The CDR3 region is CASTGSREQYV. Written as DNA, the CDR3 is TGTGCCAGCACGGGCTCTCGGGAGCAGTACGTC.

This clonotype was seen a few times. The rearrangement joins TRBV6-1 to TRBJ1-1; D is possibly TRBD1 (5 bases). Trimming stripped 7 bases from V and 0 bases from J, with 9 bases between. The CDR3 has 13 amino acids. CDR1 MNHNS and CDR2 SASEGT come from the germline V gene. This chain's CDR3 is CASIDSMNTEAFF. The CDR3 DNA sequence: TGTGCCAGCATAGACAGCATGAACACTGAAGCTTTCTTT.

The rearrangement links TRBV5-1 to TRBJ2-2; D is ambiguous. CDR1 is SGHRS, CDR2 YFSETQ, per germline. The CDR3 length is 13 residues. Between the trimmed V and J ends, which lost 3 bases and 6 bases, there was a span of 9 bases. The CDR3, as DNA: TGCGCCAGCAGCTCCCCTATCCCCGGGGAGCTGTTTTTT. Amino acid sequence: CASSSPIPGELFF.

This clonotype has a count of ten or more. The chain recombines TRBV6-5 with TRBJ1-4, with TRBD1 matching over 9 bases. Germline CDR1 reads MNHEY; CDR2 reads SVGAGI. The CDR3 spans 13 residues. Unmatched junction bases numbered 2, after V lost 7 bases and J lost 5 bases. The CDR3 spells CASTGQGNEKLFF. Written as DNA, the CDR3 is TGTGCCAGCACAGGACAGGGGAATGAAAAACTGTTTTTT.

The table lists this clonotype with a few counts. The chain has TRBV4-2 and TRBJ2-7; a weak D match, TRBD2 (6 bases). CDR3 size: 15 residues. V gave up 0 bases and J gave up 0 bases, with 9 bases separating them. CDR1 is LGHNA and CDR2 is YNFKEQ in the germline V gene. The CDR3 loop is CASSQEIGGSYEQYF. For the CDR3, the DNA is TGTGCCAGCAGCCAAGAAATCGGGGGCTCCTACGAGCAGTACTTC.

This clonotype was detected only a few times. This sequence joins TRBV27 and TRBJ2-3; 11 bases line up with TRBD2. Germline CDR1 is MNHEY and CDR2 is SMNVEV (reference sequence). The CDR3 sequence is 19 residues long. The ends lost 2 bases at V and 1 base at J; junction bases unmatched: 11. CDR3 sequence (DNA): TGTGCCAGCAGTTTAGGGCCGGGACTAGCGGCGGGCGGCACAGATACGCAGTATTTT. This encodes CASSLGPGLAAGGTDTQYF.

The chain couples TRBV18 to TRBJ2-7; 7 positions agree with TRBD1. Germline assignment: CDR1 KGHSH and CDR2 LQKENI. The CDR3 has 15 residues. The V gene end was trimmed by 3 bases and the J gene end by 5 bases; junction bases not matched to a gene: 10. The CDR3 DNA reads as TGTGCCAGCTCACCGACTCCCAGGGGGACCCACGAGCAGTACGTC. Its translation is CASSPTPRGTHEQYV.

V and J are TRBV7-6 and TRBJ2-3; D unclear. CDR1 is SGHVS and CDR2 is FNYEAQ in the germline V gene. V lost 5 bases to trimming and J lost 6 bases, with 9 bases between them. CDR3 length equals 12 residues. The chain's CDR3 is CASSQGMDTQYF. In DNA form, the CDR3 reads TGTGCCAGCAGCCAAGGCATGGATACGCAGTATTTT.

The rearrangement joins TRBV20-1 to TRBJ1-1; 8 bases align to TRBD1. CDR1 is DFQATT, CDR2 SNEGSKA, per germline (reference sequence). The CDR3 runs to 18 residues. V gave up 0 bases and J gave up 1 base; unmatched junction bases: 13. CDR3 in DNA: TGCAGTGCTAGAGATGGAGTTATCAGGGGGCAGTGGAACACTGAAGCTTTCTTT. Translating gives CSARDGVIRGQWNTEAFF.

The chain recombines TRBV2 with TRBJ2-5, with 15 bases that match TRBD2. The CDR3 totals 18 residues. V was clipped by 0 bases and J by 1 base; unmatched bases: 3. The germline V gene encodes CDR1 SNHLY and CDR2 FYNNEI. DNA for the CDR3: TGTGCCAGCAGTGAAGCGGGACTAGCGGGGGGCCGCCAAGAGACCCAGTACTTC. This gives the protein CASSEAGLAGGRQETQYF.

The chain uses TRBV4-1 and TRBJ2-2, with 10 bases identical to TRBD2. Germline CDR1 is MGHRA and CDR2 is YSYEKL. After removal of 1 base from V and 4 bases from J, the junction contained 6 bases not matched to a gene. The CDR3 has 17 residues. The CDR3 sequence is CASSQVLAGLGTGELFF. The CDR3 coding sequence is TGCGCCAGCAGCCAAGTACTAGCGGGGTTGGGCACCGGGGAGCTGTTTTTT.

This clonotype was picked up a small number of times. J is TRBJ1-6 and V is TRBV20-1; D unresolved. This CDR3 comprises 15 residues. Deletions cut 6 bases from V and 6 bases from J, with 18 bases between. Per germline, CDR1 DFQATT and CDR2 SNEGSKA (reference sequence). The CDR3 DNA reads as TGCAGTGCCATTACCGAAAGGGCGGGTAATTCACCCCTCCACTTT. It is translated as CSAITERAGNSPLHF.

This clonotype was seen a handful of times. The chain is built from TRBV27 and TRBJ2-7; TRBD2 might be the D (5 bases). V lost 4 bases and J 2 bases, leaving 12 bases between the germline ends. The CDR3 consists of 14 residues. The germline V gene encodes CDR1 MNHEY and CDR2 SMNVEV (reference sequence). The CDR3: CASSSLPGAYEQYV. In nucleotides, the CDR3 is TGTGCCAGCAGTTCCCTCCCCGGGGCCTACGAGCAGTACGTC.

The sample holds many counts of this clonotype. The chain links TRBV19 to TRBJ1-5; maybe TRBD1 (6 bases). V dropped 6 bases and J dropped 4 bases, with 19 bases sitting between them. The CDR3 is made up of 16 amino acids. Germline values: CDR1 LNHDA, CDR2 SQIVND (reference sequence). CDR3 nucleotides: TGTGCCAGTAGCAGAGGGGCAGGGGCACCTAATCAGCCCCAGCATTTT. Its protein product is CASSRGAGAPNQPQHF.

The chain employs TRBV7-9 and TRBJ1-1; tentatively, D is TRBD1 (5 bases). Trimming took 1 base from V and 6 from J, leaving 9 bases between them. Germline CDR1 and CDR2: SEHNR and FQNEAQ (reference sequence). The CDR3 is 13 residues long. The CDR3 sequence: CASSLVGGAEAFF. CDR3 coding DNA: TGTGCCAGCAGCTTAGTGGGGGGAGCTGAAGCTTTCTTT.